This T cell receptor beta chain was recovered during a study of cytomegalovirus exposure and HLA in healthy donors. Germline assignment: CDR1 MNHEY and CDR2 SVGAGI. V was cut by 2 bases and J by 9 bases, with 14 bases left in between. CDR3 size: 15 residues. PCR employed 60 Vbeta and 13 Jbeta primers. The repertoire was sequenced with immunoSEQ multiplex PCR; TCRdb's copy has only in-frame clones and lacks some. Of 150,000 to 200,000 clones detected, around 79% appear once; the ten largest clones hold approximately 0.4%. Study observations and caveats: It was only CMV serostatus that was available as immune exposure information. Later on, an analysis found that several of the most significant clusters appeared to be linked to common viral pathogens, which included parvovirus B19. As was reported, the classifier diagnosed cytomegalovirus status with high specificity and sensitivity.

In this sample, this clone turned up a few times. What it binds is unknown. The sequence came from a male donor in good health and CMV-seropositive. The sample was PBMCs. J is TRBJ1-6 and V is TRBV6-5, with TRBD1 as a possible D gene (6 bases). The CDR3, as DNA: TGTGCCAGCAGTTACACGGGCAGGGGCCGTTCACCCCTCCACTTT. It specifies CASSYTGRGRSPLHF.